This TCR beta chain was sequenced during a study of CD8 T cells in ankylosing spondylitis. Study-level results: About 8 highly homologous variants made up a TCR beta motif that seemed to typify ankylosing spondylitis blood. Disease-linked clones reportedly concentrated significantly in matched ankylosing spondylitis synovial fluid.

Concerning this clonotype: Its specificity is unknown.

V was clipped by 4 bases and J by 4 bases; unmatched bases: 10. The CDR3 contains 16 residues. Germline CDR1 is SGHDT and CDR2 is YYEEEE. By quantitative 5'-RACE with molecular barcodes, the TCR beta libraries were made. TCRdb re-called the 5' RACE reads through MiXCR, storing one row per CDR3 protein. Here the sample spans a few hundred thousand distinct CDR3 sequences, roughly 8% being singletons. The sample was blood, either unsorted or a sorted T cell fraction (not recorded which). The chain is built from TRBV5-6 and TRBJ2-1; TRBD1 aligns across 8 bases. This receptor was obtained from a male donor with ankylosing spondylitis. The CDR3 region has the DNA TGTGCCAGCAGCCCGTGGACAGGGCGCTTATACAATGAGCAGTTCTTC. Protein product: CASSPWTGRLYNEQFF. Full variable domain (outside the CDR3, taken from reference TRBV5-6 and TRBJ2-1): DAGVTQSPTHLIKTRGQQVTLRCSPKSGHDTVSWYQQALGQGPQFIFQYYEEEERQRGNFPDRFSGHQFPNYSSELNVNALLLGDSALYLCASSPWTGRLYNEQFFGPGTRLTVL.